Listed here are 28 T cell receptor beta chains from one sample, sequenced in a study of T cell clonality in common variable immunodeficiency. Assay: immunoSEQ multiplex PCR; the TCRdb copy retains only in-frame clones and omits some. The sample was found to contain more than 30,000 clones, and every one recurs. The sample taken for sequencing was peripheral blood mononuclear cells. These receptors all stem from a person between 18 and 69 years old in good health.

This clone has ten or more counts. The sequenced CDR3 bases are TGTGCCACCAGTGACCCGGACAGGGCCTACGAG. Its protein product is CATSDPDRAYE. Given in full, the CDR3 is CATSDPDRAYEQYF. The rearrangement joins TRBV24-1 to TRBJ2-7; TRBD1 aligns across 8 bases. Coverage ceases 3 residues before the CDR3 finishes, and the germline J gene fills in the end. Germline V gene lookup returns CDR1 KGHDR and CDR2 SFDVKD. The CDR3 consists of 14 residues. Trimming removed 4 bases from V and 2 bases from J; junction bases left unmatched: 3.

Partial CDR3 DNA: TGTGCCAGTAGTATAGGGGGCGAAGCCATAGATGGC. This encodes CASSIGGEAIDG. The full CDR3 reads CASSIGGEAIDGYTF. The J gene is TRBJ1-2, the V gene TRBV19; D may be TRBD1 (5 bases). The CDR3 end lies 3 residues beyond the end of the read and is filled in from the germline J gene. Trimming pared 1 base from V and 6 bases from J, leaving 15 bases between. There are 15 residues in the CDR3. Looked up from germline, CDR1 is LNHDA and CDR2 is SQIVND (reference sequence). Full variable domain (missing parts from reference TRBV19 and TRBJ1-2): DGGITQSPKYLFRKEGQNVTLSCEQNLNHDAMYWYRQDPGQGLRLIYYSQIVNDFQKGDIAEGYSVSREKKESFPLTVTSAQKNPTAFYLCASSIGGEAIDGYTFGSGTRLTVV.

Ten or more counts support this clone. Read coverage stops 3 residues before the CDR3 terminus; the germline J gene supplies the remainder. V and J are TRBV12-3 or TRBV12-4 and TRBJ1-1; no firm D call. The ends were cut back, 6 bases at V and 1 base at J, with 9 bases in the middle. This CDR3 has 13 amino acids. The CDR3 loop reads CASSLGSNTEAFF. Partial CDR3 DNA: TGTGCCAGCAGCCTCGGGTCGAACACTGAA.

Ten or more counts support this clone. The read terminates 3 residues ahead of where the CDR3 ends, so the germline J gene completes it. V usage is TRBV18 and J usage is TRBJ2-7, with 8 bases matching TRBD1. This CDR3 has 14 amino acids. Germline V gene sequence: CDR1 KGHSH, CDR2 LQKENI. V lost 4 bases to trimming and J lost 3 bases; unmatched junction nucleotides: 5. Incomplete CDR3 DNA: TGTGCCAGCTCACGAGCCGGGACAGGCTACGAG. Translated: CASSRAGTGYE. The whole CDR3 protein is CASSRAGTGYEQYF.

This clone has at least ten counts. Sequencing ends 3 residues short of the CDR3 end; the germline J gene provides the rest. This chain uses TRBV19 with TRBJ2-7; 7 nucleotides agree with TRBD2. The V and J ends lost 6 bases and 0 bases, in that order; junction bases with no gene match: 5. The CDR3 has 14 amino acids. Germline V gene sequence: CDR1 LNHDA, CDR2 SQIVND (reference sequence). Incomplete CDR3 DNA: TGTGCCAGTAGCTCGGGGGACTACTCCTACGAG. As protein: CASSSGDYSYE. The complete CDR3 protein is CASSSGDYSYEQYF.

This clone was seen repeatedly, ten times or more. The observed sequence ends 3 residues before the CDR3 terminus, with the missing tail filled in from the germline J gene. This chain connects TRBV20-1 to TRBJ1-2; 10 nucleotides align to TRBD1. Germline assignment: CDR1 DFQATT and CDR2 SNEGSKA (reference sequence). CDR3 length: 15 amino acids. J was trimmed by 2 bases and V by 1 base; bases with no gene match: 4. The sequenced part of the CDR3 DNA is TGCAGTGCTAGAGTGGGGACAGGGGACAACTATGGC. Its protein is CSARVGTGDNYG. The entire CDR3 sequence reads CSARVGTGDNYGYTF.

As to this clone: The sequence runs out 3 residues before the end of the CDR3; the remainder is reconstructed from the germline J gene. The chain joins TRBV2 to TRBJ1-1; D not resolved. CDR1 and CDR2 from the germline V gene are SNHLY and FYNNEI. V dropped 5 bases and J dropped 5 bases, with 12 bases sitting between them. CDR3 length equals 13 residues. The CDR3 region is CASSTDGVTEAFF. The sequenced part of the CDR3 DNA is TGTGCCAGCAGTACGGACGGGGTGACTGAA.

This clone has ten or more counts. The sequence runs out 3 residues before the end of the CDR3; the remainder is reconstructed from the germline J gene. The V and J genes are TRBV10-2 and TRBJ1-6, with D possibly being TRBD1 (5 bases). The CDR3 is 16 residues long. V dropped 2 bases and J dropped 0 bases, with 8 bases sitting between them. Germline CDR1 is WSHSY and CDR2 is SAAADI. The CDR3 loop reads CASSEGALSYNSPLHF. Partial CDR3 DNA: TGCGCCAGCAGTGAGGGGGCCCTCTCCTATAATTCACCC.

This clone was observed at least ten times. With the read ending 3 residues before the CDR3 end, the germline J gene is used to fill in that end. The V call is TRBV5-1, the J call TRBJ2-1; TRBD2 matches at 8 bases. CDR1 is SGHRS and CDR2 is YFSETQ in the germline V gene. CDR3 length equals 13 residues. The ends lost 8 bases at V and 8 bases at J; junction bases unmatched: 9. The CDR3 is CASQDSGSYEQFF. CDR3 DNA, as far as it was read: TGCGCCAGTCAAGACAGCGGGAGCTATGAG.

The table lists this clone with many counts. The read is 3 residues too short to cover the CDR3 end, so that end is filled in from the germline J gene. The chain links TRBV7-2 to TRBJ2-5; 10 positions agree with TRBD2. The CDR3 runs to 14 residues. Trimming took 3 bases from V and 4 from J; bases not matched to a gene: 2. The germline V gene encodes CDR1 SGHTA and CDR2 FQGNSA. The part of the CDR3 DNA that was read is TGTGCCAGCAGCTTCACTAGCGGGACAGAGACC. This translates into CASSFTSGTET. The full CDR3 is CASSFTSGTETQYF.

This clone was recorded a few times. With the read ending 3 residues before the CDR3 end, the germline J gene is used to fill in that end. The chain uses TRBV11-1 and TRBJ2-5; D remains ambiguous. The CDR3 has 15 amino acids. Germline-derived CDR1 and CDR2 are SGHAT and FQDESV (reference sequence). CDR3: CASSLATSWADTQYF. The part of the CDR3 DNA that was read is TGTGCCAGCAGCTTAGCGACCAGTTGGGCAGATACC.

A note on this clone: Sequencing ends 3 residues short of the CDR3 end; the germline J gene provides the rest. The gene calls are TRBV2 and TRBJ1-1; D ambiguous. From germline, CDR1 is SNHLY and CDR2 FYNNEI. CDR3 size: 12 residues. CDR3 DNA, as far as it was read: TGTGCCAGCAGTCGGCAGGCCGTCGAT. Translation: CASSRQAVD. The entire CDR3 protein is CASSRQAVDAFF.

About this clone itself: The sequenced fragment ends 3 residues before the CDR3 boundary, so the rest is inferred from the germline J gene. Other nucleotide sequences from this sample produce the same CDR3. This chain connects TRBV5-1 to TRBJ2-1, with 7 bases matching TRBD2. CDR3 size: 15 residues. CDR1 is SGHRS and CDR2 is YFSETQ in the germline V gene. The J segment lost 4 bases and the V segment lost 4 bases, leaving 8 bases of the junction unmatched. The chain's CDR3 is CASSLSSGGYNEQFF. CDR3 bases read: TGCGCCAGCAGCCTCTCGTCCGGGGGGTACAATGAG. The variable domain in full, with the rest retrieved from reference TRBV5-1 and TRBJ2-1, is KAGVTQTPRYLIKTRGQQVTLSCSPISGHRSVSWYQQTPGQGLQFLFEYFSETQRNKGNFPGRFSGRQFSNSRSEMNVSTLELGDSALYLCASSLSSGGYNEQFFGPGTRLTVL.

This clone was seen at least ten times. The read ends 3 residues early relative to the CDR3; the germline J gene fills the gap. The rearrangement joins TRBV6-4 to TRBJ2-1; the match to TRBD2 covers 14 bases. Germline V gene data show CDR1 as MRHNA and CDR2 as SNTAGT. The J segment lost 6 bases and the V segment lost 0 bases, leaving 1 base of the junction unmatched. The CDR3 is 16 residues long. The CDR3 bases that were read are TGTGCCAGCAGTGACTCGGGGACTAGCGGGAGCAATGAG. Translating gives CASSDSGTSGSNE. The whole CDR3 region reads CASSDSGTSGSNEQFF.

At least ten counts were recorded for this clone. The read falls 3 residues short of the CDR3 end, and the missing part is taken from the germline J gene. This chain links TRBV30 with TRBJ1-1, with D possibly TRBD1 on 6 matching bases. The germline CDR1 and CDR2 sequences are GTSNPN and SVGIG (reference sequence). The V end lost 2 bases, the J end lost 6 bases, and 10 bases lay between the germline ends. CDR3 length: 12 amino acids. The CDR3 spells CAWSRGGPEAFF. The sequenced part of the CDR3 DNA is TGTGCCTGGAGTAGAGGGGGTCCTGAA.

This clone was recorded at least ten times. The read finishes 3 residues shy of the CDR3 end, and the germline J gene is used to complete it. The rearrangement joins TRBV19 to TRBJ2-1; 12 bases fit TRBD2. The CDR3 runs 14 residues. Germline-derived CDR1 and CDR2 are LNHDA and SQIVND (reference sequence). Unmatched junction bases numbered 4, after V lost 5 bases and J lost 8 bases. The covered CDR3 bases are TGTGCCAGTAGTGCGACTAGCGGGAGATATGAG. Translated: CASSATSGRYE. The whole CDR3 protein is CASSATSGRYEQFF.

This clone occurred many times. The DNA read from the CDR3 is TGTGCCTGGAGCCTAGCCGGGGATTCACCC. Residues: CAWSLAGDSP. The full CDR3 is CAWSLAGDSPLHF. The J gene is TRBJ1-6, the V gene TRBV30; D unresolved. The read ends 3 residues before the CDR3 terminus; that terminus is restored from the germline J gene. V lost 3 bases, J lost 8 bases, and 11 bases lay in between. Germline CDR1 and CDR2: GTSNPN and SVGIG (reference sequence). This CDR3 has 13 residues.

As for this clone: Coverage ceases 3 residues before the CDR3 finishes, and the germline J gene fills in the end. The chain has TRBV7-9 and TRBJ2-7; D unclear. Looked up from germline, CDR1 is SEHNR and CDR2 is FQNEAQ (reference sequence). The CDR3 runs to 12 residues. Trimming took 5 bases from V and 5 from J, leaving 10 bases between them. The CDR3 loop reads CASSPGRDEQYF. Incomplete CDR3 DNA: TGTGCCAGCAGCCCCGGTCGGGACGAG.

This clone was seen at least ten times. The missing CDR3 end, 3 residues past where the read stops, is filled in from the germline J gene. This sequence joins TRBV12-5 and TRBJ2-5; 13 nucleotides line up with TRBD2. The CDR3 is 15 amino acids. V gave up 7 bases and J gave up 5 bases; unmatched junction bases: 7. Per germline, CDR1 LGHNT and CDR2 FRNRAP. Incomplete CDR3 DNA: TGTGCTAGTGCCATGGGACTAGCGGGATTGGAGACC. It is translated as CASAMGLAGLET. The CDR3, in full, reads CASAMGLAGLETQYF. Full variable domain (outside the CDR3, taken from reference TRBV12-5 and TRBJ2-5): DARVTQTPRHKVTEMGQEVTMRCQPILGHNTVFWYRQTMMQGLELLAYFRNRAPLDDSGMPKDRFSAEMPDATLATLKIQPSEPRDSAVYFCASAMGLAGLETQYFGPGTRLLVL.

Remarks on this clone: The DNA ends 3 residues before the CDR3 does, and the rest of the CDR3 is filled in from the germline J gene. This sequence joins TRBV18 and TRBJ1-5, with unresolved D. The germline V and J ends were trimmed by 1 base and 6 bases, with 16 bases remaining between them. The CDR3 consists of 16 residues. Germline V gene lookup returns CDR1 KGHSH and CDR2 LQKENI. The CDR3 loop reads CASSPLDIGERQPQHF. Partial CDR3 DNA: TGTGCCAGCTCACCACTGGATATCGGGGAACGTCAGCCC. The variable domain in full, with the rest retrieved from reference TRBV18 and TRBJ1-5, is NAGVMQNPRHLVRRRGQEARLRCSPMKGHSHVYWYRQLPEEGLKFMVYLQKENIIDESGMPKERFSAEFPKEGPSILRIQQVVRGDSAAYFCASSPLDIGERQPQHFGDGTRLSIL.

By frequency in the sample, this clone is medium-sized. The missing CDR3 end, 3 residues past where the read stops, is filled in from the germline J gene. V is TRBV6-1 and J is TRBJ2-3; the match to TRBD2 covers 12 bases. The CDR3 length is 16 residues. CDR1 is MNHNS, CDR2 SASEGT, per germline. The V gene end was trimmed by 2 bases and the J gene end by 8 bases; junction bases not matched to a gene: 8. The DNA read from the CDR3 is TGTGCCAGCAGTGAACTCGCTAGCGGGAGGGAAGGTACG. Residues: CASSELASGREGT. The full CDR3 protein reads CASSELASGREGTQYF.

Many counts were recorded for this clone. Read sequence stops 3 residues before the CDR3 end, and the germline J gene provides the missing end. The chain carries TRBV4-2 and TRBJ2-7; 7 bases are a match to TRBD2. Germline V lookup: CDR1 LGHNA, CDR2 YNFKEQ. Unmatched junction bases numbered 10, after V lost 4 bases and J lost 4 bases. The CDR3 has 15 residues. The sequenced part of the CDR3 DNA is TGTGCCAGCAGCCTTTACAGCGGGGAGGATTACGAG. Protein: CASSLYSGEDYE. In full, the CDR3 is CASSLYSGEDYEQYF.

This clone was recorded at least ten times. CDR3: CAWSEDRLSNQPQHF. The CDR3 bases that were read are TGTGCCTGGAGTGAAGACAGGCTTAGCAATCAGCCC. The chain is built from TRBV30 and TRBJ1-5; possibly TRBD1 for D (6 bases). The read ends 3 residues before the CDR3 terminus; that terminus is restored from the germline J gene. Deletions cut 1 base from V and 0 bases from J, with 10 bases between. This CDR3 is built from 15 residues. Germline V gives CDR1 GTSNPN, CDR2 SVGIG (reference sequence). Supplemented by reference TRBV30 and TRBJ1-5, the full variable domain reads SQTIHQWPATLVQPVGSPLSLECTVEGTSNPNLYWYRQAAGRGLQLLFYSVGIGQISSEVPQNLSASRPQDRQFILSSKKLLLSDSGFYLCAWSEDRLSNQPQHFGDGTRLSIL.

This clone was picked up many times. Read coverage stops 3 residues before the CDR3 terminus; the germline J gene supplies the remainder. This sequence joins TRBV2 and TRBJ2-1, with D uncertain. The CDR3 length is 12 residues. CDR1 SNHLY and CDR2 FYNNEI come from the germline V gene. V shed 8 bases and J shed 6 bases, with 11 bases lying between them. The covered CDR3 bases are TGTGCCAGCCGACGGGTGGGCAATGAG. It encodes CASRRVGNE. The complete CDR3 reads CASRRVGNEQFF.

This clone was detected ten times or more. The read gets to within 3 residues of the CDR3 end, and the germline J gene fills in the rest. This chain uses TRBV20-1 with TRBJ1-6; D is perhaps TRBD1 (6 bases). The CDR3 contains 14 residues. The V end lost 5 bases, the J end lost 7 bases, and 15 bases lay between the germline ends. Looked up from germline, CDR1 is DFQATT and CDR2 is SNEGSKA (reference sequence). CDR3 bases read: TGCAGTGCTTTCGGGGGGACATCGAATTCACCC. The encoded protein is CSAFGGTSNSP. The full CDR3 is CSAFGGTSNSPLHF.

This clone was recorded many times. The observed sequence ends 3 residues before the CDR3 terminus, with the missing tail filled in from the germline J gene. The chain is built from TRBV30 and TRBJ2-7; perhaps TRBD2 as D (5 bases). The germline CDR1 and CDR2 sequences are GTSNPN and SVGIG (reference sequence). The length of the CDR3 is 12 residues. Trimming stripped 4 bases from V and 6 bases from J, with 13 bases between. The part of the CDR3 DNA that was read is TGTGCCTGGATGATATCTGCGGGCGAG. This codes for CAWMISAGE. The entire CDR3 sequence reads CAWMISAGEQYF. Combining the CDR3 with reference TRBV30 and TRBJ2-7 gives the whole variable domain SQTIHQWPATLVQPVGSPLSLECTVEGTSNPNLYWYRQAAGRGLQLLFYSVGIGQISSEVPQNLSASRPQDRQFILSSKKLLLSDSGFYLCAWMISAGEQYFGPGTRLTVT.

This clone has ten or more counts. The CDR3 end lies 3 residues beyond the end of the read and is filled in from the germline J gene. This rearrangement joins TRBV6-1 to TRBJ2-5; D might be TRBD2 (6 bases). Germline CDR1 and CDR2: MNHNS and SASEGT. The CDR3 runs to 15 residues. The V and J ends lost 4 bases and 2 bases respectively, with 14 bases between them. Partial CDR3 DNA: TGTGCCAGCAGTGTGGTGGGGGACTTACAAGAGACC. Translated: CASSVVGDLQET. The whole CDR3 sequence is CASSVVGDLQETQYF.

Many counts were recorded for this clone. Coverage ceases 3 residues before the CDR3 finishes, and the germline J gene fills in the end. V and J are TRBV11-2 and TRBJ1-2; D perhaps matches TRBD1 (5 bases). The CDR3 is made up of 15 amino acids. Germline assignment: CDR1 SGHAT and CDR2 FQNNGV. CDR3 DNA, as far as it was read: TGTGCCAGCAGCTTACAGTCGGGGGGGGGATGGGGC. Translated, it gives CASSLQSGGGWG. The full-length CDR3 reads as CASSLQSGGGWGYTF.